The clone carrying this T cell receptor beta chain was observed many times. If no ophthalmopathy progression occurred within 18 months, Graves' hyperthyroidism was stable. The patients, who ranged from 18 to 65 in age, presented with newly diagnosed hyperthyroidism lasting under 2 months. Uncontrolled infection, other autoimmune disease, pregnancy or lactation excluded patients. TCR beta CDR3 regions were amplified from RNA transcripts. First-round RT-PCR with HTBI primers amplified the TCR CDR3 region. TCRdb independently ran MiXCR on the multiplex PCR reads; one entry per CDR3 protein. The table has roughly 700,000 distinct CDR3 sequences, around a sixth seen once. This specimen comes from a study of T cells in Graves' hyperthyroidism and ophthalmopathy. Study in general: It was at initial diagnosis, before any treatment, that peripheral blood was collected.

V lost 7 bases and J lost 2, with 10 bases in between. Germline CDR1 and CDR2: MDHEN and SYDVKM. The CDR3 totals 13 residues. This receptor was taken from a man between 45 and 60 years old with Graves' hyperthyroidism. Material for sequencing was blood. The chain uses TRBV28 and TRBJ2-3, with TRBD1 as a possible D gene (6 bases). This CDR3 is CASKGVNTDTQYF. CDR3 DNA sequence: TGTGCCAGCAAGGGGGTGAACACAGATACGCAGTATTTT.